Here is one TCR beta chain with its context. Time point here: blood 4 weeks post-SBRT, at nephrectomy. As to treatment: 15 Gy SBRT to primary tumor, nephrectomy 4 weeks later. This entry is derived from a study of radiation and T cells in renal cell carcinoma. The V end was cut by 2 bases, the J end by 1 base, with 6 bases between. The CDR3 runs 13 residues. Germline lookup yields CDR1 MGHRA and CDR2 YSYEKL. Measured with immunoSEQ multiplex PCR; TCRdb has only the in-frame clones, and not every one. The sample has about 100,000 clones, around 80% seen once. The sequenced sample was blood, obtained from a patient whose treatment included radiotherapy and nephrectomy. The rearrangement uses TRBV4-1 and TRBJ2-7; no clear D gene. The source of this sequence is a man in his 60s with renal cell carcinoma. The CDR3 DNA reads TGCGCCAGCAGCCAACAGTCATCCTACGAGCAGTACTTC. It codes for CASSQQSSYEQYF.